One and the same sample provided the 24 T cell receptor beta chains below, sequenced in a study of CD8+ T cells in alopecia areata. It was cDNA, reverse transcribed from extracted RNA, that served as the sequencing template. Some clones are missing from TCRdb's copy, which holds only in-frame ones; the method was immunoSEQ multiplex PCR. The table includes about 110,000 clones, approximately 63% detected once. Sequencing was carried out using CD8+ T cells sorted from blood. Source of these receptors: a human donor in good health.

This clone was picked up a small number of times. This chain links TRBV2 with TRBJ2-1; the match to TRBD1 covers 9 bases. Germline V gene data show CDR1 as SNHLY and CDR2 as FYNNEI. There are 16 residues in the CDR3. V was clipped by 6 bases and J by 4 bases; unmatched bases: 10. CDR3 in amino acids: CASSPIRDRVYNEQFF. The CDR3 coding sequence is TGTGCCAGCAGCCCGATCCGGGACAGGGTGTACAATGAGCAGTTCTTC.

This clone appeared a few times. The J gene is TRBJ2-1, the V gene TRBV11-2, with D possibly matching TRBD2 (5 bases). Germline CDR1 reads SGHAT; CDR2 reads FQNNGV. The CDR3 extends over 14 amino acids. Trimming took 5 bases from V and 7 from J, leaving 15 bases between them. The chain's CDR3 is CASSPTGRLNEQFF. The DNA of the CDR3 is TGTGCCAGCAGCCCGACGGGGAGATTAAATGAGCAGTTCTTC.

The CDR3 loop reads CASSMGTGGTYNEQFF. CDR3 nucleotide sequence: TGTGCCAGTAGTATGGGGACAGGGGGGACCTACAATGAGCAGTTCTTC. The chain combines TRBV19 with TRBJ2-1; 11 bases line up with TRBD1. J gave up 2 bases and V 3 bases, and 3 bases lay outside the gene matches. The CDR3 consists of 16 residues. Germline CDR1 is LNHDA and CDR2 is SQIVND (reference sequence).

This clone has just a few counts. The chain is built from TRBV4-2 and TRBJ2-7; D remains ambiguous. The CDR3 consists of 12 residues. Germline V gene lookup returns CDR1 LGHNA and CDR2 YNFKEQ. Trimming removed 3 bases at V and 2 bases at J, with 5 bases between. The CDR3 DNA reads TGTGCCAGCAGCCAGGATGCCTACGAGCAGTACTTC. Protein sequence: CASSQDAYEQYF.

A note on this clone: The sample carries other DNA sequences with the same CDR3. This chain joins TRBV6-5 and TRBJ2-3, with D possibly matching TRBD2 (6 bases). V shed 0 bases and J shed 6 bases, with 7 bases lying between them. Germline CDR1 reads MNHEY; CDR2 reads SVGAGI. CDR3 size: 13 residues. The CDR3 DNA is TGTGCCAGCAGTTACTCAGGGACTGATACGCAGTATTTT. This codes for CASSYSGTDTQYF.

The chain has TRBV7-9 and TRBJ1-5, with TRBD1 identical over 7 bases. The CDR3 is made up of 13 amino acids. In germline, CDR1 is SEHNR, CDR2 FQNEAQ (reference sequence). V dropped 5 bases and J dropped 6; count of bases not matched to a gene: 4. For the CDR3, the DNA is TGTGCCAGCAGCCTCGGGACAGCTCAGCCCCAGCATTTT. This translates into CASSLGTAQPQHF.

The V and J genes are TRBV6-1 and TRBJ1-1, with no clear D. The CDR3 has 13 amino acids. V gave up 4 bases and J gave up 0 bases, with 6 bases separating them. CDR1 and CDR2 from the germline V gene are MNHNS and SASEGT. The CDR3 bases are TGTGCCAGCAGTGCCCTCATGAACACTGAAGCTTTCTTT. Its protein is CASSALMNTEAFF.

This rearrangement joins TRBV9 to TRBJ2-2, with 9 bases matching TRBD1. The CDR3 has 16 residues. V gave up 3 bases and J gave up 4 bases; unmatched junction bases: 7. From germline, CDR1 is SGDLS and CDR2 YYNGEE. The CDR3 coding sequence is TGTGCCAGCAGCGCTAGACAGGGGGTGGGCACCGGGGAGCTGTTTTTT. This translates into CASSARQGVGTGELFF.

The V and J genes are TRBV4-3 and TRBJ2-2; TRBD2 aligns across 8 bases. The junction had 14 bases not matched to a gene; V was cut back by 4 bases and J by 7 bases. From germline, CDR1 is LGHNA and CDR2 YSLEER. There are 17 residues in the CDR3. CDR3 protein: CASSRGGLSGGFGELFF. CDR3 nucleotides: TGCGCCAGCAGCCGAGGCGGCTTAAGCGGGGGATTCGGGGAGCTGTTTTTT.

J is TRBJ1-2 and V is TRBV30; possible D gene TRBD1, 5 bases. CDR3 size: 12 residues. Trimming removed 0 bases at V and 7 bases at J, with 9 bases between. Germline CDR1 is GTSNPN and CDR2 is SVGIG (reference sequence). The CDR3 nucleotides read TGTGCCTGGAGTGTAGGGGCGTCTGGCTACACCTTC. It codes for CAWSVGASGYTF.

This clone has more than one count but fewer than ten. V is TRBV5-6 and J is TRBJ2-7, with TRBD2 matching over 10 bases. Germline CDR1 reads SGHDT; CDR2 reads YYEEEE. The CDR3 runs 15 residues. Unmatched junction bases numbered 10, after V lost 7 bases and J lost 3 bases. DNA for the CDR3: TGTGCCAGCGGCGGACTAGCGGCGAATCTCTACGAGCAGTACTTC. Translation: CASGGLAANLYEQYF. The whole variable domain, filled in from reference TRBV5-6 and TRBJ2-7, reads DAGVTQSPTHLIKTRGQQVTLRCSPKSGHDTVSWYQQALGQGPQFIFQYYEEEERQRGNFPDRFSGHQFPNYSSELNVNALLLGDSALYLCASGGLAANLYEQYFGPGTRLTVT.

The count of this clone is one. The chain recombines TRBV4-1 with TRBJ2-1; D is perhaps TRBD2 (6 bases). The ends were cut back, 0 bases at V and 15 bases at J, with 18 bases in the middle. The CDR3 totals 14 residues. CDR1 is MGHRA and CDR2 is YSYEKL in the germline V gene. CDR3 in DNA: TGCGCCAGCAGCCAAGATATCGGACCCGGGGGACCGTTCTTC. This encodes CASSQDIGPGGPFF.

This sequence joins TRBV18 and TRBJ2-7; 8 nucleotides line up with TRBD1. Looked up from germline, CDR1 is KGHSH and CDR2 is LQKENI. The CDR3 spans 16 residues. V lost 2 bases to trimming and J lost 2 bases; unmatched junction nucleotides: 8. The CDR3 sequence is CASSPSGQGAAYEQYF. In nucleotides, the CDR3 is TGTGCCAGCTCACCATCCGGGCAGGGGGCCGCCTACGAGCAGTACTTC.

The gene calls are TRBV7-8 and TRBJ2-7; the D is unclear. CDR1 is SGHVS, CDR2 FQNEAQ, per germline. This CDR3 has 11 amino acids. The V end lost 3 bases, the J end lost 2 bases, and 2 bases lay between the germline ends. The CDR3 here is CASSFAYEQYF. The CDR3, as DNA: TGTGCCAGCAGCTTCGCCTACGAGCAGTACTTC. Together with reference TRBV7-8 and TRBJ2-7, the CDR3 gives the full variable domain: GAGVSQSPRYKVAKRGQDVALRCDPISGHVSLFWYQQALGQGPEFLTYFQNEAQLDKSGLPSDRFFAERPEGSVSTLKIQRTQQEDSAVYLCASSFAYEQYFGPGTRLTVT.

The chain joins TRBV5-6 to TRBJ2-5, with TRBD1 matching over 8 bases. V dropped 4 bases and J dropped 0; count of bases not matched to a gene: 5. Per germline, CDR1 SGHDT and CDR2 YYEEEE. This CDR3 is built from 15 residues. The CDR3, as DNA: TGTGCCAGCAGCACGGACAGGGAGTACCAAGAGACCCAGTACTTC. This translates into CASSTDREYQETQYF.

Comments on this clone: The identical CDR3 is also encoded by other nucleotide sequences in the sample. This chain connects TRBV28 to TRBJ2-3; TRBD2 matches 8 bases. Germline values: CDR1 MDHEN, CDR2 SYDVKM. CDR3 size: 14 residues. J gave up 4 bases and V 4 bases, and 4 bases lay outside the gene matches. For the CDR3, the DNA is TGTGCCAGCAGTTCGGTAGCGGGGCCAGATACGCAGTATTTT. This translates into CASSSVAGPDTQYF.

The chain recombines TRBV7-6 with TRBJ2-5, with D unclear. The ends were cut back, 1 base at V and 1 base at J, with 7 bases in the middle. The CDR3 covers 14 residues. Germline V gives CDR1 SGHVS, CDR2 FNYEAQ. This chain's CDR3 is CASSLDSLQETQYF. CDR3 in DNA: TGTGCCAGCAGCTTAGATAGTCTCCAAGAGACCCAGTACTTC.

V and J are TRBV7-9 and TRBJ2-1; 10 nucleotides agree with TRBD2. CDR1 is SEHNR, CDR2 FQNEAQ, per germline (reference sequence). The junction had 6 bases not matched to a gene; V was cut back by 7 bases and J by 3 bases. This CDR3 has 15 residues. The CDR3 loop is CASTPIAGGYNEQFF. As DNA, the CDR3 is TGTGCCAGCACCCCGATAGCGGGAGGCTACAATGAGCAGTTCTTC.

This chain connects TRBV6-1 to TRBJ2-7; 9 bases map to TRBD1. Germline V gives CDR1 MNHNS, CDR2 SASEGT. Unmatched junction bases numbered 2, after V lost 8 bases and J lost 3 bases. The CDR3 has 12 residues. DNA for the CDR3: TGTGCCAGCGGACAGGGGTTCTACGAGCAGTACTTC. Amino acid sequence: CASGQGFYEQYF.

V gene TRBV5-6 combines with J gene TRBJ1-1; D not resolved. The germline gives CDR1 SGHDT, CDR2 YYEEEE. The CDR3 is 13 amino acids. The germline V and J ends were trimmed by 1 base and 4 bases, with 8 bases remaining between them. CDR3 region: CASSLSEGTEAFF. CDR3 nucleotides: TGTGCCAGCAGCTTGTCGGAAGGCACTGAAGCTTTCTTT.

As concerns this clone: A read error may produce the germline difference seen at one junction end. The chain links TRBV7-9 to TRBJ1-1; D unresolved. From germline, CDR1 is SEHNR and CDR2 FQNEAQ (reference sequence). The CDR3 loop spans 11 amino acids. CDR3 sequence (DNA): TGTGTCAGCGGGCTGGACACTGAAGCTTTCTTT. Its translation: CVSGLDTEAFF.

Here the CDR3 DNA reads TGTGCCAGCAGCTTGTTCGAGGGGACAGCTTTCTTT. Its protein product is CASSLFEGTAFF. This chain connects TRBV7-9 to TRBJ1-1; the D gene is possibly TRBD1 (5 bases). V was pared by 3 bases and J by 10 bases, with 12 bases between. The CDR3 runs 12 residues. The germline V gene has CDR1 SEHNR and CDR2 FQNEAQ (reference sequence).

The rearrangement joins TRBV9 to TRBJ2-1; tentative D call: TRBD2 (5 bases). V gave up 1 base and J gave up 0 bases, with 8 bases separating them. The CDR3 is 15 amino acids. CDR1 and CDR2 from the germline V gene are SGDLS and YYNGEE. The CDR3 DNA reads TGTGCCAGCAGCGTATCGGGGATCTCCTACAATGAGCAGTTCTTC. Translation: CASSVSGISYNEQFF.

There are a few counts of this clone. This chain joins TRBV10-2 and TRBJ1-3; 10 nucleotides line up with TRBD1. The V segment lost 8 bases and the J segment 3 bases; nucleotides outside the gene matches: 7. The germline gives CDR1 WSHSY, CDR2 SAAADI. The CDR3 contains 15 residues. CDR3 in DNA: TGCGCCAGCGGGCTAGGGACAGGGGTTGGAAACACCATATATTTT. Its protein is CASGLGTGVGNTIYF.